This T cell receptor (beta chain) was identified in a study of radiation and T cells in renal cell carcinoma. Findings and caveats of the study: From baseline, blood top tumor clonotypes peaked at 2 weeks post-radiation.

The time point here: blood 4 weeks post-SBRT, at nephrectomy. Regarding treatment: 15 Gy SBRT to primary tumor, nephrectomy 4 weeks later. Nephrectomy followed 15 Gy stereotactic body radiation by 4 weeks. Blood was sampled at baseline, 2 weeks and 4 weeks after SBRT. The tumor was a clear cell renal cell carcinoma. A remark on this clone: Its target is not known.

Sequencing used immunoSEQ multiplex PCR; TCRdb keeps in-frame clones, though not all of them. Of fewer than 80,000 clones listed, around 78% were seen once; the top ten hold roughly 2.2%. Trimming pared 6 bases from V and 1 base from J, leaving 10 bases between. Germline V gene sequence: CDR1 SNHLY, CDR2 FYNNEI. CDR3 length: 15 amino acids. The chain couples TRBV2 to TRBJ2-6; D possibly corresponds to TRBD2 (6 bases). The receptor was derived from a woman aged 55-69 years with renal cell carcinoma. The sequenced sample was blood, obtained from a patient whose treatment included radiotherapy and nephrectomy. CDR3 protein: CASRVGGSGANVLTF. The CDR3 DNA reads TGTGCCAGCAGGGTTGGAGGGTCTGGGGCCAACGTCCTGACTTTC.